The clone carrying this T cell receptor beta chain turned up a few times. Its antigen remains unknown. The data stem from a study of cytomegalovirus exposure and HLA in healthy donors. Findings and caveats of the study: A likely sequencing artifact accounted for one observed cluster of highly shared sequence variants. The majority of TCR sequences were rare, yet some public TCRs appeared in many donors. In vitro data verified three CMV-associated chains as specific for CMV antigens.

With 60 Vbeta and 13 Jbeta primers, the PCR was carried out. TCRdb keeps only in-frame clones here, not all; method: immunoSEQ multiplex PCR. The sample has some 150,000 clones; nearly 80% are singletons. Sequences were obtained from PBMCs. The source is a male donor in good health and CMV-seronegative.

The DNA for the CDR3 is TGCGCCAGCAGCCAAGATGTGGGGACAGGCGGGTATGTGCAGTTCTTC. This translates into CASSQDVGTGGYVQFF. V usage is TRBV4-3 and J usage is TRBJ2-1; 8 nucleotides match TRBD1. The CDR3 is 16 amino acids. Germline CDR1 reads LGHNA; CDR2 reads YSLEER. Trimming cost V 0 bases and J 12 bases; bases outside gene matches: 13.